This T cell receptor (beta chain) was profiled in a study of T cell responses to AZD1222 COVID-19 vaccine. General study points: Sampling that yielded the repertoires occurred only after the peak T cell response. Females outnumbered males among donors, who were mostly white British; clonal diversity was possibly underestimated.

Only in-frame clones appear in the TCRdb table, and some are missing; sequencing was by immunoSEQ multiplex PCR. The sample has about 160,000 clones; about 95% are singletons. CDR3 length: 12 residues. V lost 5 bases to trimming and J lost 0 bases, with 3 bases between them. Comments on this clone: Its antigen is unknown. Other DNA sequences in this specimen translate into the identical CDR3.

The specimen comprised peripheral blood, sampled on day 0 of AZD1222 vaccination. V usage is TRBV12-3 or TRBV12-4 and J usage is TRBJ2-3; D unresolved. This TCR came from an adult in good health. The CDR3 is CASSSSTDTQYF. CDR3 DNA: TGTGCCAGCAGTAGTAGCACAGATACGCAGTATTTT.